These 23 T cell receptor beta chains were sequenced from one sample in a study of siplizumab effects on memory and regulatory T cells. Measured with immunoSEQ multiplex PCR; TCRdb has only the in-frame clones, and not every one. The table records around 45,000 clones, roughly 87% of them present only once. Sequencing was done on a sample of naive CD8+ T cells sorted from blood. Receptors originate from a human donor in good health.

The rearrangement uses TRBV7-9 and TRBJ2-3, with 9 bases matching TRBD2. The CDR3 length is 16 residues. CDR1 and CDR2 from the germline V gene are SEHNR and FQNEAQ (reference sequence). V was pared by 5 bases and J by 1 base, with 7 bases of the junction left unmatched. The CDR3 nucleotides are TGTGCCAGCAGCCCATCAGCGGGGGGCGGCACAGATACGCAGTATTTT. Translation: CASSPSAGGGTDTQYF. Supplemented by reference TRBV7-9 and TRBJ2-3, the full variable domain reads DTGVSQNPRHKITKRGQNVTFRCDPISEHNRLYWYRQTLGQGPEFLTYFQNEAQLEKSRLLSDRFSAERPKGSFSTLEIQRTEQGDSAMYLCASSPSAGGGTDTQYFGPGTRLTVL.

The chain employs TRBV6-5 and TRBJ1-1; unclear D gene. V was shortened by 4 bases and J by 0 bases, with 3 bases between the two germline ends. The CDR3 is 12 amino acids. CDR1 is MNHEY and CDR2 is SVGAGI in the germline V gene. CDR3 nucleotide sequence: TGTGCCAGCAGTTTCCTGAACACTGAAGCTTTCTTT. Its translation is CASSFLNTEAFF.

The J gene is TRBJ2-1, the V gene TRBV19; 7 bases are a match to TRBD1. This CDR3 contains 14 residues. Germline CDR1 reads LNHDA; CDR2 reads SQIVND (reference sequence). J gave up 0 bases and V 5 bases, and 1 base lay outside the gene matches. CDR3 amino acids: CASSPGGSYNEQFF. The CDR3 coding sequence is TGTGCCAGTAGTCCAGGGGGCTCCTACAATGAGCAGTTCTTC.

The chain recombines TRBV10-2 with TRBJ2-7; 13 bases fit TRBD2. Germline trimming cut 7 bases from V and 7 bases from J; bases unmatched to any gene: 13. The CDR3 loop spans 16 amino acids. Germline loops: CDR1 WSHSY, CDR2 SAAADI. In DNA, the CDR3 is TGCGCCAGCACATCGGGACTAGCGGGACCGACGGGGGAGCAGTACTTC. Amino acids: CASTSGLAGPTGEQYF.

The chain links TRBV29-1 to TRBJ1-4; a weak D match, TRBD1 (5 bases). Germline V gene lookup returns CDR1 SQVTM and CDR2 ANQGSEA. With 6 bases removed from V and 0 bases from J, the gap between germline ends came to 8 bases. This CDR3 spans 13 amino acids. The CDR3 nucleotides are TGCAGCGTACGGACACCAACTAATGAAAAACTGTTTTTT. It yields the protein CSVRTPTNEKLFF.

This chain uses TRBV4-2 with TRBJ2-3, with TRBD2 identical over 9 bases. The junction had 7 bases not matched to a gene; V was cut back by 1 base and J by 2 bases. The CDR3 loop spans 17 amino acids. Germline CDR1 reads LGHNA; CDR2 reads YNFKEQ. The CDR3 region has the DNA TGTGCCAGCAGCCAAGGTCCGACTAGCGGACCCACAGATACGCAGTATTTT. Encoded protein: CASSQGPTSGPTDTQYF.

This rearrangement joins TRBV19 to TRBJ1-1; the D gene is possibly TRBD1 (6 bases). Germline V gene lookup returns CDR1 LNHDA and CDR2 SQIVND (reference sequence). Trimming took off 4 bases at V and 1 base at J, with 13 bases between the two ends. The CDR3 extends over 15 amino acids. This chain's CDR3 is CASSTTGTWNTEAFF. As DNA, the CDR3 is TGTGCCAGTAGTACAACAGGGACATGGAACACTGAAGCTTTCTTT.

This chain joins TRBV18 and TRBJ2-7, with D unresolved. CDR1 and CDR2 (germline): KGHSH, LQKENI. The CDR3 is 12 amino acids. V lost 2 bases and J lost 3, with 5 bases in between. The CDR3 DNA reads as TGTGCCAGCTCACCAGGGAACTACGAGCAGTACTTC. It codes for CASSPGNYEQYF.

V and J are TRBV6-6 and TRBJ1-5; no definite D call. This CDR3 spans 11 amino acids. Per germline, CDR1 MNHNY and CDR2 SVGAGI (reference sequence). V was trimmed by 4 bases and J by 4 bases, leaving 2 bases between them. The CDR3 reads CASSSNQPQHF. For the CDR3, the DNA is TGTGCCAGCAGTTCTAATCAGCCCCAGCATTTT.

This clone was picked up one time. The chain carries TRBV12-5 and TRBJ1-3, with 8 bases aligning to TRBD1. Germline V gene sequence: CDR1 LGHNT, CDR2 FRNRAP. The J segment lost 3 bases and the V segment lost 2 bases, leaving 6 bases of the junction unmatched. The length of the CDR3 is 16 residues. The CDR3: CASGLYPGGGGNTIYF. The CDR3 DNA reads as TGTGCTAGTGGTTTGTATCCAGGGGGCGGTGGAAACACCATATATTTT. Complete variable domain (other parts from reference TRBV12-5 and TRBJ1-3): DARVTQTPRHKVTEMGQEVTMRCQPILGHNTVFWYRQTMMQGLELLAYFRNRAPLDDSGMPKDRFSAEMPDATLATLKIQPSEPRDSAVYFCASGLYPGGGGNTIYFGEGSWLTVV.

The chain employs TRBV19 and TRBJ2-1, with 9 positions matching TRBD2. With V trimmed by 4 bases and J by 4 bases, 8 bases remained unmatched. Germline V gene sequence: CDR1 LNHDA, CDR2 SQIVND (reference sequence). This CDR3 comprises 16 residues. The CDR3 sequence is CASSTPTSGGYNEQFF. The CDR3 DNA reads as TGTGCCAGTAGTACCCCGACTAGCGGAGGTTACAATGAGCAGTTCTTC. The whole variable domain, remainder taken from reference TRBV19 and TRBJ2-1, is DGGITQSPKYLFRKEGQNVTLSCEQNLNHDAMYWYRQDPGQGLRLIYYSQIVNDFQKGDIAEGYSVSREKKESFPLTVTSAQKNPTAFYLCASSTPTSGGYNEQFFGPGTRLTVL.

The chain uses TRBV7-9 and TRBJ2-7, with 8 bases matching TRBD1. V shed 1 base, J shed 5 bases, and the junction held 7 bases outside the gene matches. The germline V gene encodes CDR1 SEHNR and CDR2 FQNEAQ (reference sequence). This CDR3 has 15 residues. The CDR3 reads CASSLGWTGTNEQYF. As DNA, the CDR3 is TGTGCCAGCAGCTTAGGGTGGACAGGGACGAACGAGCAGTACTTC.

The chain joins TRBV4-1 to TRBJ2-7; 12 nucleotides line up with TRBD2. The trim removed 1 base at V and 4 bases at J, leaving 2 bases unmatched. CDR1 and CDR2 from the germline V gene are MGHRA and YSYEKL. The CDR3 totals 15 residues. This CDR3 is CASSQVLAGGYEQYF. CDR3 nucleotide sequence: TGCGCCAGCAGCCAAGTTCTAGCGGGAGGGTACGAGCAGTACTTC.

V and J are TRBV19 and TRBJ1-5; D gene unclear. V was pared by 10 bases and J by 0 bases, with 13 bases between. Germline V CDR1 and CDR2: LNHDA, SQIVND (reference sequence). The CDR3 is made up of 14 amino acids. CDR3 nucleotide sequence: TGTGCCACCCTGCCCCCGGTTAGCAATCAGCCCCAGCATTTT. Translated: CATLPPVSNQPQHF. The whole variable domain, remainder taken from reference TRBV19 and TRBJ1-5, is DGGITQSPKYLFRKEGQNVTLSCEQNLNHDAMYWYRQDPGQGLRLIYYSQIVNDFQKGDIAEGYSVSREKKESFPLTVTSAQKNPTAFYLCATLPPVSNQPQHFGDGTRLSIL.

V and J are TRBV29-1 and TRBJ2-3; tentatively, D is TRBD2 (6 bases). Per the germline V gene, CDR1 is SQVTM and CDR2 is ANQGSEA. Trimming cost V 5 bases and J 6 bases, with 18 bases left between them. The CDR3 sequence is 14 residues long. The CDR3 region has the DNA TGCAGCGTTAAAAAGACTAGTCTGTTGGATACGCAGTATTTT. Protein product: CSVKKTSLLDTQYF.

The chain joins TRBV19 to TRBJ2-7, with 10 bases matching TRBD1. The CDR3 is 13 amino acids. Germline V CDR1 and CDR2: LNHDA, SQIVND (reference sequence). V shed 4 bases, J shed 5 bases, and the junction held 2 bases outside the gene matches. DNA for the CDR3: TGTGCCAGTAGTAAGGGACAGGGGAACGAGCAGTACTTC. Translated, it gives CASSKGQGNEQYF. Full variable domain (outside the CDR3, taken from reference TRBV19 and TRBJ2-7): DGGITQSPKYLFRKEGQNVTLSCEQNLNHDAMYWYRQDPGQGLRLIYYSQIVNDFQKGDIAEGYSVSREKKESFPLTVTSAQKNPTAFYLCASSKGQGNEQYFGPGTRLTVT.

The chain carries TRBV6-5 and TRBJ2-3; D is uncertain. The CDR3 has 14 amino acids. In germline, CDR1 is MNHEY, CDR2 SVGAGI. Trimming pared 5 bases from V and 2 bases from J, leaving 11 bases between. CDR3 residues: CASSELTPTDTQYF. Written as DNA, the CDR3 is TGTGCCAGCAGTGAGCTCACTCCCACAGATACGCAGTATTTT.

V usage is TRBV6-5 and J usage is TRBJ2-3; D unclear. Trimming took off 0 bases at V and 0 bases at J, with 10 bases between the two ends. The CDR3 totals 16 residues. The germline gives CDR1 MNHEY, CDR2 SVGAGI. The CDR3 protein is CASSYSSSFSTDTQYF. Here the CDR3 DNA reads TGTGCCAGCAGTTACTCTTCGAGCTTTAGCACAGATACGCAGTATTTT.

The J gene is TRBJ1-5, the V gene TRBV7-5; the table gives TRBD1 as D, unverified against the DNA. TRBV7-5 is given as a pseudogene. This CDR3 spans 15 amino acids. The CDR3 DNA follows: TGTGCCAGAAGCTCGGATATGACAATTCATCAGCCCCAGCATTTT. It yields the protein CARSSDMTIHQPQHF.

This chain links TRBV5-1 with TRBJ2-1; 13 bases match TRBD2. Germline V gene lookup returns CDR1 SGHRS and CDR2 YFSETQ. The junction had 5 bases not matched to a gene; V was cut back by 4 bases and J by 7 bases. CDR3 length equals 15 residues. CDR3 loop: CASSTGLAGINEQFF. CDR3 nucleotide sequence: TGCGCCAGCAGCACGGGACTAGCGGGGATAAATGAGCAGTTCTTC.

This chain links TRBV12-5 with TRBJ2-7; 11 nucleotides line up with TRBD1. V dropped 4 bases and J dropped 4; count of bases not matched to a gene: 0. Looked up from germline, CDR1 is LGHNT and CDR2 is FRNRAP. The CDR3 runs 13 residues. DNA of the CDR3: TGTGCTAGTGGTTGGGACAGGGGGTACGAGCAGTACTTC. Protein: CASGWDRGYEQYF.

In its sample, this clone was seen once. V usage is TRBV4-2 and J usage is TRBJ2-5, with 12 bases identical to TRBD2. V was clipped by 1 base and J by 5 bases; unmatched bases: 23. The germline V gene has CDR1 LGHNA and CDR2 YNFKEQ. The CDR3 has 22 residues. The CDR3 region is CASSQVLLAGGAEILSMETQYF. The CDR3 bases are TGTGCCAGCAGCCAAGTACTCCTAGCGGGGGGGGCCGAAATACTATCGATGGAGACCCAGTACTTC.

This rearrangement joins TRBV4-1 to TRBJ2-7; no reliable D call. The CDR3 has 13 amino acids. Trimming stripped 3 bases from V and 5 bases from J, with 11 bases between. CDR1 is MGHRA and CDR2 is YSYEKL in the germline V gene. This CDR3 is CASSHAGINEQYF. CDR3 sequence (DNA): TGCGCCAGCAGCCATGCAGGCATCAACGAGCAGTACTTC.